Presented here are 8 T cell receptor beta chains from one specimen sequenced in a study of beta chain features in type 1 diabetes. Their antigens are not known. Reverse transcribing all isolated RNA meant expressed TCRB transcripts were sequenced. This table comes from immunoSEQ multiplex PCR, and its TCRdb copy is limited to in-frame clones, with some not included. The table lists 160,000 or so clones, approximately 8.8% of them singletons. Study-wide points: People with Type 1 diabetes carried modestly yet significantly shorter TCRB CDR3s in all four CD4+ subsets.

The source material was central memory CD4+ T cells from blood. The receptors shown here come from a woman under 40 with type 1 diabetes.

V usage is TRBV18 and J usage is TRBJ1-1; D ambiguous. V shed 3 bases and J shed 2 bases, with 22 bases lying between them. CDR3 size: 18 residues. The germline V gene encodes CDR1 KGHSH and CDR2 LQKENI. CDR3 in amino acids: CASSPIIIRDLGNTEAFF. The CDR3 DNA reads TGTGCCAGCTCACCCATAATTATACGGGATTTAGGCAACACTGAAGCTTTCTTT.

This clone was seen a handful of times. V is TRBV6-5 and J is TRBJ2-7; 8 nucleotides line up with TRBD2. Germline loops: CDR1 MNHEY, CDR2 SVGAGI. Trimming at V came to 0 bases and at J to 6 bases, leaving 7 bases not matched to a gene. The CDR3 has 15 residues. CDR3: CASSYSAGRAAEQYF. The DNA of the CDR3 is TGTGCCAGCAGTTACTCAGCCGGGAGGGCCGCCGAGCAGTACTTC.

This rearrangement joins TRBV29-1 to TRBJ2-5, with TRBD2 matching 9 bases. This CDR3 region has 13 residues. With V trimmed by 7 bases and J by 5 bases, 8 bases remained unmatched. CDR1 and CDR2 (germline): SQVTM, ANQGSEA. CDR3 bases: TGCAGCGGCCAAGCGGGAGGAGTTGAGACCCAGTACTTC. As protein: CSGQAGGVETQYF.

This clone was seen a handful of times. One junction end disagrees with the germline gene, perhaps due to a read error. The CDR3 sequence is CATSRSRSILAPSNF. The CDR3 bases are TGTGCCACCAGCAGAAGCCGATCAATCCTAGCGCCATCGAACTTC. This chain links TRBV15 with TRBJ2-7; a possible D gene is TRBD2 (6 bases). This CDR3 is 15 amino acids long. Germline assignment: CDR1 LNHNV and CDR2 YYDKDF (reference sequence).

The rearrangement uses TRBV7-2 and TRBJ2-1; TRBD2 aligns across 10 bases. The CDR3 is 15 amino acids. The V and J ends lost 1 base and 6 bases, in that order; junction bases with no gene match: 3. Germline-derived CDR1 and CDR2 are SGHTA and FQGNSA. CDR3 sequence reads: CASSLGLAGLNEQFF. The CDR3 DNA reads TGTGCCAGCAGCTTAGGACTAGCGGGCCTCAATGAGCAGTTCTTC.

The rearrangement uses TRBV29-1 and TRBJ2-5; the D gene is possibly TRBD1 (6 bases). This CDR3 is 13 amino acids long. Germline-derived CDR1 and CDR2 are SQVTM and ANQGSEA. The V gene lost 4 bases and the J gene lost 4 bases, with 13 bases spanning the gap. The DNA of the CDR3 is TGCAGCGTTGTTGACAGGTCAATAGAGACCCAGTACTTC. Amino acid sequence: CSVVDRSIETQYF.

This clone has only a few counts. The chain combines TRBV5-1 with TRBJ1-1; D not resolved. The CDR3 covers 18 residues. Germline V gene sequence: CDR1 SGHRS, CDR2 YFSETQ. The germline V and J ends were trimmed by 3 bases and 4 bases, with 25 bases remaining between them. The CDR3 is CASSYSDQSVTLGTEAFF. The CDR3 DNA reads as TGCGCCAGCAGCTACTCCGACCAATCAGTGACACTTGGCACTGAAGCTTTCTTT. Filled out from reference TRBV5-1 and TRBJ1-1, the complete variable domain reads KAGVTQTPRYLIKTRGQQVTLSCSPISGHRSVSWYQQTPGQGLQFLFEYFSETQRNKGNFPGRFSGRQFSNSRSEMNVSTLELGDSALYLCASSYSDQSVTLGTEAFFGQGTRLTVV.

This clone was counted only a few times. The J gene is TRBJ2-1, the V gene TRBV5-1; 11 nucleotides agree with TRBD2. The CDR3 is 15 residues long. Germline CDR1 SGHRS, CDR2 YFSETQ. With 4 bases clipped from V and 3 bases from J, the junction kept 3 bases outside the gene matches. CDR3 DNA sequence: TGCGCCAGCAGCACTGGGACTAGCGGCTACAATGAGCAGTTCTTC. Its translation is CASSTGTSGYNEQFF.